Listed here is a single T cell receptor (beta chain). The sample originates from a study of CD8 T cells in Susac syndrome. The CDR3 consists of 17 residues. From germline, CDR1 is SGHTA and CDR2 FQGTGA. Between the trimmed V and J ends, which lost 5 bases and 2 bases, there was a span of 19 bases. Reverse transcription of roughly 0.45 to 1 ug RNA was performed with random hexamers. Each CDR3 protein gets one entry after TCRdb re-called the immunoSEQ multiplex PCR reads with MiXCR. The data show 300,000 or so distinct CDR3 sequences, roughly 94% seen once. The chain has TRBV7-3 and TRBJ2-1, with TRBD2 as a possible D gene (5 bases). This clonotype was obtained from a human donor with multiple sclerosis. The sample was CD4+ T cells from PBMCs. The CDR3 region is CASSPGELVAPYNEQFF. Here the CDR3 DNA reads TGTGCCAGCAGCCCCGGCGAGTTGGTAGCGCCCTACAATGAGCAGTTCTTC.